This TCR beta chain was observed in a study of control samples from healthy donors and cancer patients. The CDR3 has 14 residues. V gave up 7 bases and J gave up 2 bases, with 12 bases separating them. Germline loops: CDR1 MNHEY, CDR2 SMNVEV (reference sequence). Profiled with immunoSEQ multiplex PCR; TCRdb holds only in-frame clones, not every one. The sample lists under 150,000 clones, more than 85% occurring once. The genes are TRBV27 and TRBJ1-5, with no clear D. This receptor was obtained from a woman in her 30s in good health. Material for sequencing was blood. CDR3 nucleotide sequence: TGTGCCAGCACCCCCCGTAGAGGCAATCAGCCCCAGCATTTT. Translated, it gives CASTPRRGNQPQHF.